This T cell receptor (beta chain) is from a study of T cell changes during pregnancy in multiple sclerosis. With 6 bases clipped from V and 7 bases from J, the junction kept 4 bases outside the gene matches. The CDR3 is made up of 13 amino acids. Looked up from germline, CDR1 is MNHEY and CDR2 is SMNVEV (reference sequence). Assay used: immunoSEQ multiplex PCR; TCRdb lists only in-frame clones, some missing. The sample yields about 100,000 clones, roughly 92% seen once. This receptor was obtained from a female donor with multiple sclerosis, enrolled in a pregnancy study. The sequencing used peripheral blood, collected in the first trimester of pregnancy. V usage is TRBV27 and J usage is TRBJ2-7; 12 bases align to TRBD2. The CDR3 loop reads CASRTSGSWEQYF. The CDR3 DNA sequence: TGTGCCAGCAGGACTAGCGGGAGTTGGGAGCAGTACTTC.